This T cell receptor (beta chain) is from a study of T cell repertoires in cytomegalovirus infection. Trimming removed 3 bases from V and 4 bases from J, with 7 bases in between. Germline values: CDR1 SEHNR, CDR2 FQNEAQ (reference sequence). The CDR3 sequence is 13 residues long. A single record per CDR3 protein comes from TCRdb applying MiXCR to the reads. The table has approximately 500,000 distinct CDR3 sequences, more than 20% seen once. This TCR was recovered from a human donor in good health (CMV status not recorded). Some clones in this sample may be carry-over from other donors' samples. Material for sequencing was PBMCs. V is TRBV7-9 and J is TRBJ1-5; D gene uncertain. CDR3 protein: CASSLWENQPQHF. In DNA form, the CDR3 reads TGTGCCAGCAGCTTGTGGGAGAATCAGCCCCAGCATTTT.